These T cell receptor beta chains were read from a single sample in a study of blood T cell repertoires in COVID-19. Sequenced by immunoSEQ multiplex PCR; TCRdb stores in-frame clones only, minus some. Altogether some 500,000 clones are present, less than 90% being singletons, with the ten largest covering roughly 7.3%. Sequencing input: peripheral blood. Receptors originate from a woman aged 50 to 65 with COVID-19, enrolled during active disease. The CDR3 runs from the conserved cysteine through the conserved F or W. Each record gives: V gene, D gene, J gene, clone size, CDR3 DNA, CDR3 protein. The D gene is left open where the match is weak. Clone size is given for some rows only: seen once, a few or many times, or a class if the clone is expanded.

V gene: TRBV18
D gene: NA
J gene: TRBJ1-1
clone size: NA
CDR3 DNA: TGTGCCAGCTCACCCCTGGAGACAGGCGAAGCTTTCTTT
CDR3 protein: CASSPLETGEAFF

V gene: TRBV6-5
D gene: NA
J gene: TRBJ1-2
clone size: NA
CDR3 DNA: TGTGCCAGCAGTTACTACCACCTACAGGGTCCAAATGGCTACACCTTC
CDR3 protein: CASSYYHLQGPNGYTF

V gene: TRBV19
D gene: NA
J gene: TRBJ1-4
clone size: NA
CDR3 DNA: TGTGCCAGTAGTATAGTCTACGCACAGGAATATGGGAAACTGTTTTTT
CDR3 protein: CASSIVYAQEYGKLFF

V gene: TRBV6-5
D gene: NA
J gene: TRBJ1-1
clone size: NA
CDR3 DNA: TGTGCCAGCAGCCGAAGACAGACCAACACTGAAGCTTTCTTT
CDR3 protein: CASSRRQTNTEAFF

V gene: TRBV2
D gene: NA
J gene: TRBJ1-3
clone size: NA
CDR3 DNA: TGTGCCAGCGCAGGGCGCTCTGGAAACACCATATATTTT
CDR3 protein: CASAGRSGNTIYF

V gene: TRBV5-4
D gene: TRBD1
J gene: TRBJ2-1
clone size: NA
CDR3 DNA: TGTGCCAGCAGCTTGGGGACAGGGCCCTACAATGAGCAGTTCTTC
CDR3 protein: CASSLGTGPYNEQFF

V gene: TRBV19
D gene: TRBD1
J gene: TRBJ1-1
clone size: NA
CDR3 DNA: TGTGCCAGTAGTATAGACGGGGGACAGGGAGGAGCTTTCTTT
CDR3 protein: CASSIDGGQGGAFF

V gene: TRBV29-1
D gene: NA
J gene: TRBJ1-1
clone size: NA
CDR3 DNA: TGCAGCGTTGTGACTCAGGGGAGAACTGAAGCTTTCTTT
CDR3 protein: CSVVTQGRTEAFF

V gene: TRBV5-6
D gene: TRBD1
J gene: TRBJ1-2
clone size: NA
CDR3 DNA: TGTGCCAGCAGCTTGGGGGGACAGGATGGCTACACCTTC
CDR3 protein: CASSLGGQDGYTF

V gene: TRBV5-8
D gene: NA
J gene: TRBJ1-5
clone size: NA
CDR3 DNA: TGTGCCAGCAGCTTGGGGGACACAATTAATCAGCCCCAGCATTTT
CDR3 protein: CASSLGDTINQPQHF

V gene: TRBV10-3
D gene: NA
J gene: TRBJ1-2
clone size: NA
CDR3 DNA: TGTGCCATCAGTTCAGGCTATGGCTACACCTTC
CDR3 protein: CAISSGYGYTF

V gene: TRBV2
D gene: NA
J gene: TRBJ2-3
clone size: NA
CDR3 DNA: TGTGCCAGCAGTCCAGAGAGAACTAGTAGATGGGGAAAAGATACGCAGTATTTT
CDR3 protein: CASSPERTSRWGKDTQYF

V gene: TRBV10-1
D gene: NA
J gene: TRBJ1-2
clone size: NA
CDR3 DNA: TGCGCCAGCAGTGAGTCTAGTGCGGGCGGCTACACCTTC
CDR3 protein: CASSESSAGGYTF

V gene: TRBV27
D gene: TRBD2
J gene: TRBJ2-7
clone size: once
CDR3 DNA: TGTGCCAGCAGTGCTAGCGGGTTTAGCTCCTACGAGCAGTACTTC
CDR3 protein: CASSASGFSSYEQYF

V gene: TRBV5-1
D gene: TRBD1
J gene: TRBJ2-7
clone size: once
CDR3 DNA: TGCGCCAGCAGCTTGGGACAGGGGGGATCCTACGAGCAGTACTTC
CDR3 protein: CASSLGQGGSYEQYF

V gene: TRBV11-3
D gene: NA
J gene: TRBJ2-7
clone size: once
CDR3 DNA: TGTGCCAGCAGCGCCGCAGGGCTCCCCTACGAGCAGTACTTC
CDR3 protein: CASSAAGLPYEQYF

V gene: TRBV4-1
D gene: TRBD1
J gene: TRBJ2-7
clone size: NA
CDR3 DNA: TGCGCCAGCAGATTGACAGGGCAGGGAGAGCAGTACTTC
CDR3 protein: CASRLTGQGEQYF

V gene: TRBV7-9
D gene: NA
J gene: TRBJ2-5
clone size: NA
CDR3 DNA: TGTGCCAGCAGTAGGGGTGTAAGGGAGACCCAGTACTTC
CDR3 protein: CASSRGVRETQYF

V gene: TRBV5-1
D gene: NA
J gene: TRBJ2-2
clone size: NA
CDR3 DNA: TGCGCCAGCAGCCAGACACAGGGGAACACCGGGGAGCTGTTTTTT
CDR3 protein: CASSQTQGNTGELFF

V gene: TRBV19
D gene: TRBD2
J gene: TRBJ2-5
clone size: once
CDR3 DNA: TGTGCCAGTAGCCATGGGACTAGCGGGGTGTTTGGAGAGACCCAGTACTTC
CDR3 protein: CASSHGTSGVFGETQYF

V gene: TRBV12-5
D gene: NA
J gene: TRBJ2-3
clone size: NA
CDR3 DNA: TGTGCTAGTGGTTTACGACTAGGGGGCACAGATACGCAGTATTTT
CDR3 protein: CASGLRLGGTDTQYF

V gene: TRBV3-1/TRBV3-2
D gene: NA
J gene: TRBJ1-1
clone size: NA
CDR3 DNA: TGTGCCAGCAGCTTAAGAGGGGCGGGGGACACTGAAGCTTTCTTT
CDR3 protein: CASSLRGAGDTEAFF

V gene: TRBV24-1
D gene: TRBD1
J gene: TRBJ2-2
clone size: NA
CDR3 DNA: TGTGCCACCAGTGCGCCCCGACAGGGACCTTACACCGGGGAGCTGTTTTTT
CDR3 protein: CATSAPRQGPYTGELFF

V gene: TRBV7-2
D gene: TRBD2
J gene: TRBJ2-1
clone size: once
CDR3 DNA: TGTGCCAGCAGCTCGACTAGCGGTGCTTACAATGAGCAGTTCTTC
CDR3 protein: CASSSTSGAYNEQFF

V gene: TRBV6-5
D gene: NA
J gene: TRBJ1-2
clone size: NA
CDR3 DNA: TGTGCCATTTATCAGGGTCCAGGCCTTGGCTACACCTTC
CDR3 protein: CAIYQGPGLGYTF

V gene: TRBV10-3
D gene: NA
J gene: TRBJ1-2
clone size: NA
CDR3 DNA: TGTGCCATCAGTGACAGTCACCCCTATGGCTACACCTTC
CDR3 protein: CAISDSHPYGYTF

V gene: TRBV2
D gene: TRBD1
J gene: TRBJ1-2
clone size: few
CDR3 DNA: TGTGCCAGCAGTCCCGACACAGGGGCCTATGGCTACACCTTC
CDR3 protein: CASSPDTGAYGYTF

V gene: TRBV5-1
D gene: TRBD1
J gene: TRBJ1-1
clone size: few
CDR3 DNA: TGCGCCAGCAGCTTGAGGGGACAGGGGGCGAGAATAGCTGAAGCTTTCTTT
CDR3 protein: CASSLRGQGARIAEAFF

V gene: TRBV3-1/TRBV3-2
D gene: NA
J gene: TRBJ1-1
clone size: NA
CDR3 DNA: TGTGCCAGCAGCCAAGATCGGGGGTTAGCTTTCTTT
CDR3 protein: CASSQDRGLAFF

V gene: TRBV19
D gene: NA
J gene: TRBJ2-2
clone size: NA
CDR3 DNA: TGTGCCAGTAGTACCGATATTCCCGCCGGGAGCGGGGAGCTGTTTTTT
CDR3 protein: CASSTDIPAGSGELFF

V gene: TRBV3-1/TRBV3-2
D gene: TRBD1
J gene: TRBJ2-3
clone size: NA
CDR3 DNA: TGTGCCAGCAGCCAAAGATTGTTGCCCGGACAGGTCACAGATACGCAGTATTTT
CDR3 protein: CASSQRLLPGQVTDTQYF

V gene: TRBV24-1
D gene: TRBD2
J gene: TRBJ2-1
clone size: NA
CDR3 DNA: TGTGCCACCCACCGGGGGGGTCCGGAATCCTACAATGAGCAGTTCTTC
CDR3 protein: CATHRGGPESYNEQFF

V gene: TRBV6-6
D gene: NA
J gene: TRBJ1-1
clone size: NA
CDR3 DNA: TGTGCCAGCAGCTTGGAGGACACTGAAGCTTTCTTT
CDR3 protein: CASSLEDTEAFF

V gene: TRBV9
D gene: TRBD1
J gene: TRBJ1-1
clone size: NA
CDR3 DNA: TGTGCCAGCAGCGCCTCTTGGGACAGGGGGTTGGCTGAAGCTTTCTTT
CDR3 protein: CASSASWDRGLAEAFF

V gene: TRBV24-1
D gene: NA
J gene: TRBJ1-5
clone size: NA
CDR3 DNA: TGTGCCACCAGTAGAGGGCACAATCAGCCCCAGCATTTT
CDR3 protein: CATSRGHNQPQHF